Below are 16 T cell receptor beta chains sequenced from a single sample in a study of T cells in Graves' hyperthyroidism and ophthalmopathy. Amplified TCR beta CDR3 regions derived from RNA transcripts. The HTBI primer set drove a first-round RT-PCR of the TCR CDR3. TCRdb reprocessed the multiplex PCR reads with MiXCR, giving one entry per CDR3 protein. The repertoire holds under 350,000 distinct CDR3 sequences, with 15% to 20% as singletons. What was sequenced was blood. These receptors were taken from a woman aged 50 to 65 with Graves' hyperthyroidism.

This clonotype was seen repeatedly, ten times or more. This chain uses TRBV2 with TRBJ2-5; 7 positions agree with TRBD1. The CDR3 runs 15 residues. Per germline, CDR1 SNHLY and CDR2 FYNNEI. V trimming: 6 bases; J trimming: 4 bases; junction bases outside the gene matches: 11. CDR3 sequence reads: CASRRDREQAETQYF. CDR3 DNA sequence: TGTGCCAGCAGAAGAGACAGGGAGCAGGCAGAGACCCAGTACTTC.

This clonotype was observed a handful of times. The J gene is TRBJ2-7, the V gene TRBV9; D perhaps matches TRBD1 (6 bases). The CDR3 spans 15 residues. V dropped 3 bases and J dropped 3 bases, with 16 bases sitting between them. Germline V lookup: CDR1 SGDLS, CDR2 YYNGEE. Here the CDR3 reads CASSAFTGTNYEQYV. The CDR3 DNA is TGTGCCAGCAGCGCGTTCACAGGGACCAACTACGAGCAGTACGTC.

CDR3 DNA: TGTGCCAGCAGTAACCGGGACAGGGGGCGCGGTGGCTACACCTTC. This encodes CASSNRDRGRGGYTF. The gene calls are TRBV27 and TRBJ1-2; 12 bases align to TRBD1. V lost 5 bases, J lost 7 bases, and 8 bases stayed unmatched. CDR1 and CDR2 from the germline V gene are MNHEY and SMNVEV (reference sequence). The CDR3 is 15 residues long.

The chain couples TRBV10-2 to TRBJ1-1, with 10 bases aligning to TRBD1. The junction had 8 bases not matched to a gene; V was cut back by 2 bases and J by 5 bases. CDR3 length: 16 residues. Per the germline V gene, CDR1 is WSHSY and CDR2 is SAAADI. CDR3 DNA: TGCGCCAGCAGTGAGGGGGGACAGGGGACAGGAACTGAAGCTTTCTTT. Translating gives CASSEGGQGTGTEAFF.

The chain combines TRBV5-1 with TRBJ1-1; 9 bases align to TRBD1. The germline gives CDR1 SGHRS, CDR2 YFSETQ. J gave up 4 bases and V 4 bases, and 5 bases lay outside the gene matches. This CDR3 comprises 14 residues. The CDR3 reads CASSTQGAGTEAFF. The CDR3 DNA reads as TGCGCCAGCAGCACACAGGGGGCCGGCACTGAAGCTTTCTTT.

The rearrangement links TRBV28 to TRBJ2-1; tentative D call: TRBD1 (6 bases). Germline values: CDR1 MDHEN, CDR2 SYDVKM. There are 11 residues in the CDR3. The V end was cut by 8 bases, the J end by 10 bases, with 12 bases between. The CDR3 protein is CASSRQVEQFF. As DNA, the CDR3 is TGTGCCAGCTCCCGACAGGTCGAGCAGTTCTTC.

This clonotype has at least ten counts. The V gene is TRBV7-9, the J gene TRBJ2-7; D is tentatively TRBD1 or TRBD2 (5 bases each). Germline V gene sequence: CDR1 SEHNR, CDR2 FQNEAQ (reference sequence). The CDR3 loop spans 13 amino acids. Trimming shortened V by 5 bases and J by 2 bases, and 10 bases separated the two germline ends. In nucleotides, the CDR3 is TGTGCCAGCAGCCGGGGACGGGCCTACGAGCAGTACGTC. It specifies CASSRGRAYEQYV.

This clonotype was detected ten times or more. The chain combines TRBV20-1 with TRBJ2-5, with D maybe TRBD2 (6 bases). The germline V gene has CDR1 DFQATT and CDR2 SNEGSKA (reference sequence). CDR3 size: 12 residues. Trimming cost V 6 bases and J 4 bases, with 12 bases left between them. The chain's CDR3 is CSARVGGETQYF. CDR3 bases: TGCAGTGCAAGGGTGGGGGGAGAGACCCAGTACTTC.

This clonotype was counted many times. This chain links TRBV12-3 or TRBV12-4 with TRBJ2-1, with TRBD2 matching 10 bases. This CDR3 has 14 amino acids. V was pared by 6 bases and J by 6 bases, with 5 bases of the junction left unmatched. The DNA for the CDR3 is TGTGCCAGCAGGGGGACTAGCGAAATCAATGAGCAGTTCTTC. Its translation: CASRGTSEINEQFF.

V usage is TRBV18 and J usage is TRBJ2-5; no definite D call. This CDR3 has 13 residues. Trimming stripped 0 bases from V and 4 bases from J, with 6 bases between. Per germline, CDR1 KGHSH and CDR2 LQKENI. CDR3 sequence reads: CASSPPARETQYF. The DNA of the CDR3 is TGTGCCAGCTCACCACCGGCTAGAGAGACCCAGTACTTC.

This clonotype occurred a few times. The chain employs TRBV19 and TRBJ2-1, with 16 bases that match TRBD2. Per the germline V gene, CDR1 is LNHDA and CDR2 is SQIVND (reference sequence). V lost 8 bases and J lost 9; bases outside the gene matches: 4. This CDR3 has 14 residues. CDR3 loop: CASGTSGRVGEQFF. CDR3 bases: TGTGCCAGTGGGACTAGCGGGAGGGTTGGTGAGCAGTTCTTC.

This clonotype was detected many times. The chain is built from TRBV3-1 and TRBJ2-7; a weak D match, TRBD2 (6 bases). This CDR3 is 13 amino acids long. The V gene's germline CDR1 is LGHDT and CDR2 YNNKEL (reference sequence). Trimming pared 4 bases from V and 6 bases from J, leaving 13 bases between. CDR3 coding DNA: TGTGCCAGCAGCCCGGGACTTCAAGCCGAGCAGTACTTC. Translating it yields CASSPGLQAEQYF.

The chain has TRBV7-9 and TRBJ2-7; maybe TRBD2 (5 bases). The V gene's germline CDR1 is SEHNR and CDR2 FQNEAQ (reference sequence). The CDR3 is 16 residues long. The germline V and J ends were trimmed by 5 bases and 2 bases, with 19 bases remaining between them. The chain's CDR3 is CASSAPSRGTPYEQYF. In DNA, the CDR3 is TGTGCCAGCAGCGCCCCTAGCCGAGGAACCCCCTACGAGCAGTACTTC.

The gene calls are TRBV29-1 and TRBJ2-5, with unresolved D. The germline V gene has CDR1 SQVTM and CDR2 ANQGSEA. The CDR3 is 13 residues long. V was cut by 4 bases and J by 2 bases, with 11 bases left in between. Written as DNA, the CDR3 is TGCAGCGTTGTCCTACTTAATCAAGAGACCCAGTACTTC. This gives the protein CSVVLLNQETQYF. The full variable domain, rest sourced from reference TRBV29-1 and TRBJ2-5, is SAVISQKPSRDICQRGTSLTIQCQVDSQVTMMFWYRQQPGQSLTLIATANQGSEATYESGFVIDKFPISRPNLTFSTLTVSNMSPEDSSIYLCSVVLLNQETQYFGPGTRLLVL.

This clonotype was picked up many times. This rearrangement joins TRBV20-1 to TRBJ2-3; 9 nucleotides align to TRBD2. Germline lookup yields CDR1 DFQATT and CDR2 SNEGSKA (reference sequence). V shed 6 bases and J 2 bases; nucleotides not matched to a gene: 3. The CDR3 sequence is 13 residues long. CDR3 protein: CSAWTSDTDTQYF. CDR3 bases: TGCAGTGCCTGGACTAGCGACACAGATACGCAGTATTTT.

Many counts were recorded for this clonotype. The chain employs TRBV18 and TRBJ1-2, with 7 bases matching TRBD1. There are 14 residues in the CDR3. CDR1 is KGHSH, CDR2 LQKENI, per germline. Losses at the gene ends were 4 bases for V and 4 bases for J; bases not matched to a gene: 6. This CDR3 reads CASSRGTESYGYTF. The CDR3 nucleotides are TGTGCCAGCTCACGCGGGACAGAAAGCTATGGCTACACCTTC.